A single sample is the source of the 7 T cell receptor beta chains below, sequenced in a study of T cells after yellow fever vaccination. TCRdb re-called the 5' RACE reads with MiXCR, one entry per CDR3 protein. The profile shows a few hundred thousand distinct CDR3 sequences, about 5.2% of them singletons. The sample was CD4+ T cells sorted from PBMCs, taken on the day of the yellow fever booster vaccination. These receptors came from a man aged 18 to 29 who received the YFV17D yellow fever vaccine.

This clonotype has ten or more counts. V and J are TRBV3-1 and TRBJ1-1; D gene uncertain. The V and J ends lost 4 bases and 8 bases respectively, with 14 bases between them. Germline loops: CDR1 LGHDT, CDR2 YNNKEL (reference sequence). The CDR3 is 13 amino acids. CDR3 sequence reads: CASSPGASPEAFF. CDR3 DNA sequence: TGTGCCAGCAGCCCCGGAGCCAGCCCCGAAGCTTTCTTT.

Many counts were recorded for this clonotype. The CDR3 loop is CASSLRTESEAFF. CDR3 nucleotides: TGTGCCAGCAGCCTACGCACGGAATCTGAAGCTTTCTTT. The chain has TRBV7-2 and TRBJ1-1; D is undetermined. Germline V gene sequence: CDR1 SGHTA, CDR2 FQGNSA. This CDR3 comprises 13 residues. The V gene lost 5 bases and the J gene lost 6 bases, with 13 bases spanning the gap.

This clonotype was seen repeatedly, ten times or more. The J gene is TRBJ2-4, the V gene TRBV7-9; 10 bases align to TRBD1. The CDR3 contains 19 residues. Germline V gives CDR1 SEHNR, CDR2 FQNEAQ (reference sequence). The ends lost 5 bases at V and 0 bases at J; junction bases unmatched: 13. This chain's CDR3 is CASSQPGQGISLAKNIQYF. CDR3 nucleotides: TGTGCCAGCAGCCAGCCGGGACAGGGGATTTCTCTAGCCAAAAACATTCAGTACTTC.

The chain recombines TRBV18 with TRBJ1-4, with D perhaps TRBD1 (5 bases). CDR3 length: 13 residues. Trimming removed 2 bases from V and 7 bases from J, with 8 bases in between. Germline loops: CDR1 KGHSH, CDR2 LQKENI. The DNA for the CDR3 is TGTGCCAGCTCACCAGAGCAGGGTGAAAAACTGTTTTTT. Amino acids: CASSPEQGEKLFF.

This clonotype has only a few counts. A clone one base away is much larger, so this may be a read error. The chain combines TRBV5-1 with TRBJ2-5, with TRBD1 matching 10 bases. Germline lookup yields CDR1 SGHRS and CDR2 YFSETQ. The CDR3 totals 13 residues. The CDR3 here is CVSSLGQGETQYF. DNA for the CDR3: TGCGTCAGCAGCTTGGGACAGGGGGAGACCCAGTACTTC.

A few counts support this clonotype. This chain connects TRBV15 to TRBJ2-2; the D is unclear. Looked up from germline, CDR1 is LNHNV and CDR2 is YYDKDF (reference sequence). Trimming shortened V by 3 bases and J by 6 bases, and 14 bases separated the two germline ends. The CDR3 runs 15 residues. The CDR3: CATSRARELSGELFF. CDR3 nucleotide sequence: TGTGCCACCAGCAGGGCAAGGGAACTTTCCGGGGAGCTGTTTTTT.

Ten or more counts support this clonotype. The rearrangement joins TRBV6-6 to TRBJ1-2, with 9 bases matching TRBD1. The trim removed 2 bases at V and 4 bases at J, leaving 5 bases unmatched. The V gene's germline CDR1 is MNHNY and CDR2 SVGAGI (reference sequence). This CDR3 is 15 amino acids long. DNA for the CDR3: TGTGCCAGCAGTTACGCGGGACAGGGATTCTATGGCTACACCTTC. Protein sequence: CASSYAGQGFYGYTF.